Reported below is one T cell receptor beta chain. The CDR3 sequence is 19 residues long. In germline, CDR1 is LNHDA, CDR2 SQIVND (reference sequence). J lost 1 base, V lost 5 bases, and 15 bases had no gene match. This sample is part of a study of blood T cell repertoires in COVID-19. Study overall: Italy, Spain and the United States were the sources of the convalescent and acute COVID-19 samples.

Some clones are missing from TCRdb's copy, which holds only in-frame ones; the method was immunoSEQ multiplex PCR. The data show about 200,000 clones, around four fifths seen once. Sequenced: peripheral blood. This TCR was sampled from a man in his 60s with COVID-19, enrolled during active disease. The chain employs TRBV19 and TRBJ2-1; 9 nucleotides align to TRBD1. CDR3 region: CASSPGTGRVRESYNEQFF. The CDR3 DNA is TGTGCCAGTAGTCCCGGGACAGGGCGGGTCAGGGAGTCCTACAATGAGCAGTTCTTC.